A single T cell receptor beta chain is shown here with its context. The antigen remains unidentified. This sample stems from a study of follicular helper T cells after annual influenza vaccination. Study-wide points: ICOS-CD38- cTfh most often held earlier Day 7 ICOS+CD38+ clones.

Time point denoted: 2014-2015 season, 7 days after vaccination. Subjects lived in the community and lacked influenza vaccine within the prior 6 months. Survey level resolution was used for TCRB sequencing. The repertoire was sequenced with immunoSEQ multiplex PCR; TCRdb's copy has only in-frame clones and lacks some. The sample yields approximately 9,700 clones, over 80% seen once. J was trimmed by 5 bases and V by 3 bases; bases with no gene match: 19. CDR1 is SGHTA, CDR2 FQGNSA, per germline. The CDR3 has 19 residues. The TCR was taken from an adult who received the influenza vaccine. The sample consisted of CXCR5- memory CD4+ T cells sorted from blood, taken 7 days after influenza vaccination. The gene calls are TRBV7-2 and TRBJ1-1; 9 nucleotides align to TRBD1. This chain's CDR3 is CASSFRSVRTGEEGTEAFF. CDR3 DNA: TGTGCCAGCAGCTTTAGGAGCGTTAGGACAGGGGAGGAGGGGACTGAAGCTTTCTTT.